One and the same sample provided the 22 T cell receptor beta chains below, sequenced in a study of CD8 T cells in Susac syndrome. Random-hexamer reverse transcription was applied to about 0.45 to 1 ug RNA. TCRdb recomputed calls from the immunoSEQ multiplex PCR reads with MiXCR, one row per CDR3 protein. In the table there are 40,000 to 60,000 distinct CDR3 sequences, 93% of which are singletons. The sequencing sample was made of CD8+ T cells from PBMCs. The receptors originated from a human donor with multiple sclerosis.

The chain combines TRBV20-1 with TRBJ2-5; D not certain. CDR1 DFQATT and CDR2 SNEGSKA come from the germline V gene (reference sequence). This CDR3 contains 15 residues. Trimming pared 5 bases from V and 4 bases from J, leaving 20 bases between. This CDR3 reads CSAAISERVGETQYF. In nucleotides, the CDR3 is TGCAGTGCTGCGATAAGTGAAAGGGTCGGAGAGACCCAGTACTTC.

The rearrangement links TRBV28 to TRBJ1-5; possibly TRBD1 for D (6 bases). CDR1 and CDR2 (germline): MDHEN, SYDVKM. There are 15 residues in the CDR3. V was pared by 4 bases and J by 5 bases, with 15 bases between. CDR3 in amino acids: CASSWSQGPHQPQHF. CDR3 nucleotide sequence: TGTGCCAGCAGTTGGAGCCAGGGGCCCCATCAGCCCCAGCATTTT.

The chain is built from TRBV12-3 or TRBV12-4 and TRBJ2-5; 12 bases align to TRBD2. Trimming removed 3 bases from V and 5 bases from J; junction bases left unmatched: 7. CDR3 length equals 16 residues. The CDR3 loop reads CASSFPSGTSGETQYF. The CDR3, as DNA: TGTGCCAGCAGTTTTCCCTCCGGGACTAGCGGGGAGACCCAGTACTTC.

The V call is TRBV7-9, the J call TRBJ1-2, with D maybe TRBD1 (5 bases). The V end was cut by 3 bases, the J end by 6 bases, with 17 bases between. This CDR3 region has 15 residues. The V gene's germline CDR1 is SEHNR and CDR2 FQNEAQ (reference sequence). The CDR3 loop reads CASSFGTPTSNGYTF. In DNA, the CDR3 is TGTGCCAGCAGCTTCGGGACCCCTACATCCAATGGCTACACCTTC.

This chain joins TRBV9 and TRBJ2-7; 10 bases align to TRBD1. The CDR3 length is 15 residues. J was trimmed by 1 base and V by 3 bases; bases with no gene match: 4. CDR1 and CDR2 (germline): SGDLS, YYNGEE. DNA of the CDR3: TGTGCCAGCAGCGCCGAGGGACAGGGGTCCTACGAGCAGTACTTC. It is translated as CASSAEGQGSYEQYF.

V gene TRBV19 combines with J gene TRBJ2-7; a weak D match, TRBD2 (6 bases). The CDR3 length is 15 residues. V was shortened by 1 base and J by 4 bases, with 14 bases between the two germline ends. Germline CDR1 is LNHDA and CDR2 is SQIVND (reference sequence). CDR3 in DNA: TGTGCCAGTAGTATAGGCCCTTTGGGGGGATACGAGCAGTACTTC. Its translation: CASSIGPLGGYEQYF.

The V and J genes are TRBV10-3 and TRBJ2-7, with 8 positions matching TRBD2. With 2 bases clipped from V and 3 bases from J, the junction kept 9 bases outside the gene matches. Germline V gene sequence: CDR1 ENHRY, CDR2 SYGVKD. The CDR3 runs to 16 residues. The CDR3 reads CAISEGRASGLYEQYF. In DNA, the CDR3 is TGTGCCATCAGTGAGGGCCGGGCTAGCGGGCTCTACGAGCAGTACTTC.

This clonotype appeared a few times. This rearrangement joins TRBV12-5 to TRBJ2-7; D call uncertain. V was trimmed by 8 bases and J by 3 bases, leaving 8 bases between them. The CDR3 loop spans 11 amino acids. CDR1 LGHNT and CDR2 FRNRAP come from the germline V gene. For the CDR3, the DNA is TGTGCTAGTACGAGAGACTACGAGCAGTACTTC. Amino acid sequence: CASTRDYEQYF. The entire variable domain, with the rest obtained from reference TRBV12-5 and TRBJ2-7, is as follows: DARVTQTPRHKVTEMGQEVTMRCQPILGHNTVFWYRQTMMQGLELLAYFRNRAPLDDSGMPKDRFSAEMPDATLATLKIQPSEPRDSAVYFCASTRDYEQYFGPGTRLTVT.

The CDR3 reads CASSLGPQETQYF. CDR3 coding DNA: TGTGCCAGCAGCTTAGGACCCCAAGAGACCCAGTACTTC. This chain connects TRBV13 to TRBJ2-5; D is unresolved. V lost 0 bases to trimming and J lost 1 base, with 3 bases between them. The CDR3 totals 13 residues. Germline V lookup: CDR1 PRHDT, CDR2 FYEKMQ (reference sequence).

The chain recombines TRBV2 with TRBJ2-1; 9 bases fit TRBD2. V lost 2 bases and J lost 4; bases outside the gene matches: 15. The CDR3 has 19 amino acids. Germline V gene sequence: CDR1 SNHLY, CDR2 FYNNEI. The CDR3 loop reads CASSEKASGVLSPYNEQFF. CDR3 bases: TGTGCCAGCAGTGAAAAGGCTAGCGGGGTTCTTTCTCCGTACAATGAGCAGTTCTTC.

The chain uses TRBV9 and TRBJ2-7; tentatively, D is TRBD1 (5 bases). This CDR3 has 17 residues. Trimming removed 0 bases at V and 2 bases at J, with 18 bases between. The germline V gene has CDR1 SGDLS and CDR2 YYNGEE. The CDR3 DNA reads as TGTGCCAGCAGCGTAGGGGGCTCCTATCAATGGACCTACGAGCAGTACTTC. Encoded protein: CASSVGGSYQWTYEQYF.

The J gene is TRBJ1-2, the V gene TRBV20-1, with D possibly TRBD1 on 5 matching bases. V lost 0 bases and J 2 bases, leaving 13 bases between the germline ends. CDR3 length: 15 residues. Germline V CDR1 and CDR2: DFQATT, SNEGSKA (reference sequence). The CDR3 DNA sequence: TGCAGTGCTAGAGACCTAGCCGGGGGGAACTATGGCTACACCTTC. It translates to CSARDLAGGNYGYTF.

V usage is TRBV29-1 and J usage is TRBJ1-2; 8 bases line up with TRBD1. V dropped 8 bases and J dropped 4; count of bases not matched to a gene: 12. The germline gives CDR1 SQVTM, CDR2 ANQGSEA. The CDR3 is 14 amino acids. This chain's CDR3 is CSTAGSTGGYGYTF. Written as DNA, the CDR3 is TGCAGCACCGCCGGCTCTACAGGGGGCTATGGCTACACCTTC.

V and J are TRBV7-9 and TRBJ1-3, with D hard to call. This CDR3 spans 13 amino acids. Trimming left V 3 bases short and J 8 bases short, with 11 bases between. Germline V gives CDR1 SEHNR, CDR2 FQNEAQ (reference sequence). This chain's CDR3 is CASSLAGVDTIYF. In nucleotides, the CDR3 is TGTGCCAGCAGCTTGGCCGGGGTGGACACCATATATTTT.

This chain connects TRBV20-1 to TRBJ2-7, with D perhaps matching TRBD1 (6 bases). Germline loops: CDR1 DFQATT, CDR2 SNEGSKA (reference sequence). V was shortened by 3 bases and J by 3 bases, with 12 bases between the two germline ends. The CDR3 sequence is 13 residues long. The chain's CDR3 is CSARGHLDYEQYF. In DNA form, the CDR3 reads TGCAGTGCTAGGGGACATCTCGACTACGAGCAGTACTTC.

The chain carries TRBV12-2 and TRBJ1-1; the table assigns TRBD1, which was not confirmed against the DNA. TRBV12-2 is noted as a pseudogene. CDR3 size: 21 residues. As DNA, the CDR3 is TGTGCAAGTCGCCCGACGTCCCGGGACAGGGGGCATCGACGCATGAACACTGAAGCTTTCTTT. It is translated as CASRPTSRDRGHRRMNTEAFF.

This clonotype was detected only once. The CDR3 DNA is TGTGCCAGCAGTGTTCACAGGGAGAACACTGAAGCTTTCTTT. It yields the protein CASSVHRENTEAFF. This sequence joins TRBV27 and TRBJ1-1; the D gene is possibly TRBD1 (6 bases). Germline V CDR1 and CDR2: MNHEY, SMNVEV (reference sequence). Trimming left V 5 bases short and J 1 base short, with 11 bases between. CDR3 length equals 14 residues.

This chain joins TRBV7-9 and TRBJ1-1; D ambiguous. Germline V gives CDR1 SEHNR, CDR2 FQNEAQ (reference sequence). The V and J ends lost 6 bases and 1 base respectively, with 15 bases between them. This CDR3 is built from 15 residues. CDR3 bases: TGTGCCAGCAGTAACATGCGGGATGAGAACACTGAAGCTTTCTTT. This translates into CASSNMRDENTEAFF.

The V and J genes are TRBV27 and TRBJ2-7; possibly TRBD2 for D (6 bases). This CDR3 has 15 residues. CDR1 is MNHEY and CDR2 is SMNVEV in the germline V gene (reference sequence). The V and J ends lost 1 base and 2 bases respectively, with 12 bases between them. The CDR3 DNA sequence: TGTGCCAGCAGTTTATATGTGGGGGGAACCTACGAGCAGTACTTC. It encodes CASSLYVGGTYEQYF.

The rearrangement joins TRBV20-1 to TRBJ1-2, with 8 nucleotides matching TRBD1. CDR1 and CDR2 (germline): DFQATT, SNEGSKA (reference sequence). V was clipped by 0 bases and J by 11 bases; unmatched bases: 14. This CDR3 is 15 amino acids long. The CDR3 protein is CSARDNSGRGQEYTF. In nucleotides, the CDR3 is TGCAGTGCTAGAGATAATTCGGGCAGGGGGCAAGAGTACACCTTC.

CDR3 residues: CASSLVRTSGRYEQYF. In DNA form, the CDR3 reads TGTGCCAGCAGCCTCGTTCGGACTAGCGGGAGATACGAGCAGTACTTC. The chain couples TRBV3-1 to TRBJ2-7, with TRBD2 matching 13 bases. With V trimmed by 4 bases and J by 4 bases, 7 bases remained unmatched. Germline V gives CDR1 LGHDT, CDR2 YNNKEL (reference sequence). CDR3 length: 16 amino acids.

CDR3 nucleotide sequence: TGTGCCAGCAGTTTAATCGAGGGCGACAATCAGCCCCAGCATTTT. The encoded protein is CASSLIEGDNQPQHF. This chain links TRBV27 with TRBJ1-5, with D uncertain. Germline loops: CDR1 MNHEY, CDR2 SMNVEV (reference sequence). The V and J ends lost 2 bases and 3 bases respectively, with 11 bases between them. The CDR3 length is 15 residues.